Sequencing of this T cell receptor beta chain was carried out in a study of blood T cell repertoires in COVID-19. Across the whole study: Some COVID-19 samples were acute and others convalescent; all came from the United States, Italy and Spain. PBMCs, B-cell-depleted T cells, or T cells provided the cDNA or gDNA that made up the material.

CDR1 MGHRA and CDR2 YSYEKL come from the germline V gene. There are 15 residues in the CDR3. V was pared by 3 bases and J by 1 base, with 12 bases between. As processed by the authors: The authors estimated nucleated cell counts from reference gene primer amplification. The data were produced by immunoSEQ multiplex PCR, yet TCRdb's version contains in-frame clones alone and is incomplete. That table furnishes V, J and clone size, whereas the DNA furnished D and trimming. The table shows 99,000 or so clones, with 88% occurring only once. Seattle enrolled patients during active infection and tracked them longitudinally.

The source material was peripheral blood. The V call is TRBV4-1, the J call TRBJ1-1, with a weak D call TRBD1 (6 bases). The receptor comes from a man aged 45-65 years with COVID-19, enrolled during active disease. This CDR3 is CASSHGAGANTEAFF. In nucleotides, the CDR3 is TGCGCCAGCAGCCACGGGGCGGGGGCGAACACTGAAGCTTTCTTT.